The 19 T cell receptor beta chains listed next were all sequenced from one sample in a study of tumor-infiltrating lymphocytes in primary liver carcinoma. A constant-region primer served to make TCR beta cDNA from roughly 500 ng total RNA. ARM-PCR was slightly modified, and three nested multiplex PCR rounds with it gave rise to the TCR beta libraries. Use of TRBV1-TRBV30 forward primers with a C-beta reverse primer characterized the first two PCR rounds, which lasted around 9 cycles each. TCRdb recomputed calls from the multiplex PCR reads with MiXCR, one row per CDR3 protein. The sample contains 310,000 or so distinct CDR3 sequences, more than 55% of which appear only once. Alongside blood RNA obtained from unsorted whole blood, germline DNA was also extracted. Sequencing was done on a sample of peripheral blood. The origin of the receptors is a woman aged 25 to 39 with primary liver carcinoma and hepatitis B virus infection.

A note on this clonotype: A much larger clone sits a single nucleotide away, making a read error possible. In DNA, the CDR3 is TGTGCCAGCAGCGATGGGACAACCGTTACCTACGAGCAGTACTTC. This translates into CASSDGTTVTYEQYF. The chain is built from TRBV6-6 and TRBJ2-7, with D possibly being TRBD1 (6 bases). V dropped 6 bases and J dropped 2 bases, with 17 bases sitting between them. Germline V gene data show CDR1 as MNHNY and CDR2 as SVGAGI (reference sequence). The CDR3 has 15 residues.

Comments on this clonotype: A much larger clonotype is one base distant, so this may be a read error. The chain recombines TRBV4-1 with TRBJ2-5; TRBD1 aligns across 8 bases. CDR3 length: 13 amino acids. CDR1 is MGHRA, CDR2 YSYEKL, per germline. The CDR3, as DNA: TGCGTCAGCCGTAGTACAGGGGGAGAGACCCAGTACTTC. Translated, it gives CVSRSTGGETQYF.

V and J are TRBV11-2 and TRBJ2-5; D not certain. CDR1 is SGHAT and CDR2 is FQNNGV in the germline V gene. Trimming left V 1 base short and J 10 bases short, with 16 bases between. The CDR3 totals 14 residues. CDR3 coding DNA: TGTGCCAGCAGCTTAGGACCCGGGTTAGTGATCCAGTACTTC. Its translation: CASSLGPGLVIQYF.

With respect to this clonotype: One junction end disagrees with the germline gene, perhaps due to a read error. The chain has TRBV11-2 and TRBJ2-1; D is unclear. The CDR3 contains 13 residues. The V gene's germline CDR1 is SGHAT and CDR2 FQNNGV. CDR3 sequence (DNA): TGTGCCAGCAGCTTAGGGATGAGCAATGAGCAATTCTTC. Translating it yields CASSLGMSNEQFF. Filled out from reference TRBV11-2 and TRBJ2-1, the complete variable domain reads EAGVAQSPRYKIIEKRQSVAFWCNPISGHATLYWYQQILGQGPKLLIQFQNNGVVDDSQLPKDRFSAERLKGVDSTLKIQPAKLEDSAVYLCASSLGMSNEQFFGPGTRLTVL.

This clonotype was seen only once. A much larger clone lies one base from this, so it may be a read error. V gene TRBV11-2 combines with J gene TRBJ2-7; D tentatively reads TRBD1 or TRBD2 (5 bases each). Germline-derived CDR1 and CDR2 are SGHAT and FQNNGV. This CDR3 contains 15 residues. The CDR3 coding sequence is TGTGCCAGCACTCCCACTGGGACGGCCGCCTACGCGCAGTACTTC. Translating gives CASTPTGTAAYAQYF.

This clonotype was counted many times. The chain employs TRBV4-3 and TRBJ2-1, with 8 bases lining up with TRBD1. The CDR3 has 14 residues. V was pared by 0 bases and J by 14 bases, with 9 bases of the junction left unmatched. CDR1 is LGHNA and CDR2 is YSLEER in the germline V gene. The CDR3 protein is CASSQDQGRGLKFF. DNA for the CDR3: TGCGCCAGCAGCCAAGATCAAGGCAGGGGGCTTAAGTTCTTC.

The chain combines TRBV11-2 with TRBJ2-6; no clear D gene. CDR1 is SGHAT and CDR2 is FQNNGV in the germline V gene. Trimming left V 10 bases short and J 0 bases short, with 16 bases between. The CDR3 loop spans 16 amino acids. The CDR3 bases are TGTGCCACCCCCAGGTGTCCCCTCTCTGGGGCCAACGTCCTGACTTTC. Protein sequence: CATPRCPLSGANVLTF.

As for this clonotype: A much larger clonotype is one base distant, so this may be a read error. The chain joins TRBV29-1 to TRBJ1-1, with no clear D. With 2 bases removed from V and 1 base from J, the gap between germline ends came to 8 bases. This CDR3 is 13 amino acids long. The germline gives CDR1 SQVTM, CDR2 ANQGSEA. The CDR3 DNA follows: TGCAGCGTTGAAATCCCTGCGAACACTGAAGCTTTCTTT. As protein: CSVEIPANTEAFF.

This clonotype was observed once. A junction end diverges from the germline sequence, so it may reflect a read error. J is TRBJ2-1 and V is TRBV11-2; D is ambiguous. This CDR3 is 15 amino acids long. The germline V gene encodes CDR1 SGHAT and CDR2 FQNNGV. The CDR3 sequence: CAGSFDSSSYNEQFF. The CDR3 nucleotides are TGTGCCGGCAGCTTCGACTCGAGCTCCTACAATGAGCAGTTCTTC.

To note about this clonotype: Just one base apart from a much larger clone, this may be a read error. The genes are TRBV29-1 and TRBJ2-5; 8 nucleotides line up with TRBD2. This CDR3 is built from 14 residues. Germline CDR1 and CDR2: SQVTM and ANQGSEA. Trimming at V came to 0 bases and at J to 4 bases, leaving 4 bases not matched to a gene. The CDR3 reads CSVEEQLAGETQYF. In DNA, the CDR3 is TGCAGCGTTGAAGAGCAGCTAGCGGGAGAGACCCAGTACTTC.

To note about this clonotype: Given the absence of the conserved phenylalanine or tryptophan at the CDR3 end, a read error is likely. The chain carries TRBV4-3 and TRBJ2-6; D not resolved. Germline V gene data show CDR1 as LGHNA and CDR2 as YSLEER. V was cut by 2 bases and J by 2 bases, with 10 bases left in between. This CDR3 contains 16 residues. The CDR3 region has the DNA TGCGCCAGCAGCCAAATAGGGAATGCTGGGGCCAACGTCCTGACTTTG. Translating it yields CASSQIGNAGANVLTL.

This clonotype was counted between two and nine times. The V call is TRBV12-3 or TRBV12-4, the J call TRBJ2-2, with D maybe TRBD2 (5 bases). V gave up 7 bases and J gave up 2 bases, with 11 bases separating them. CDR3 size: 14 residues. Here the CDR3 DNA reads TGTGCCAGCAACCCGAGACTAAACACCGGGGAGCTGTTTTTT. Encoded protein: CASNPRLNTGELFF.

A word on this clonotype: The junction and the germline gene differ at one end; a read error may be behind it. The chain has TRBV11-2 and TRBJ2-5, with D tentatively TRBD2 (5 bases). Germline V CDR1 and CDR2: SGHAT, FQNNGV. This CDR3 is built from 15 residues. The CDR3 DNA follows: TGTGCCAGCAGCTTAACCACCCATGACGGGGAGACTCAGTACTTC. Protein: CASSLTTHDGETQYF.

The table lists this clonotype with many counts. The gene calls are TRBV12-3 or TRBV12-4 and TRBJ2-5, with 7 bases lining up with TRBD1. With V trimmed by 4 bases and J by 1 base, 6 bases remained unmatched. This CDR3 has 15 residues. In nucleotides, the CDR3 is TGTGCCAGCAGTTCGCTCCGGACAGGCCAAGAGACCCAGTACTTC. Encoded protein: CASSSLRTGQETQYF.

This sequence joins TRBV9 and TRBJ2-2, with 10 bases fitting TRBD1. The CDR3 contains 17 residues. Germline V gene lookup returns CDR1 SGDLS and CDR2 YYNGEE. J gave up 10 bases and V 5 bases, and 17 bases lay outside the gene matches. CDR3 sequence reads: CASSRTGTGAPPKELFF. DNA for the CDR3: TGTGCCAGCAGTCGAACCGGGACAGGGGCCCCTCCGAAGGAGCTGTTTTTT.

Regarding this clonotype: A much larger clone sits a single nucleotide away, making a read error possible. The chain links TRBV28 to TRBJ2-1; TRBD1 matches at 9 bases. This CDR3 has 15 residues. Germline V gene lookup returns CDR1 MDHEN and CDR2 SYDVKM. J lost 6 bases, V lost 3 bases, and 6 bases had no gene match. The CDR3 reads CASSLSWDRVNEQFF. The CDR3 DNA is TGTGCCAGCAGTTTGTCCTGGGACAGGGTCAATGAGCAGTTCTTC.

This clonotype was picked up one time. The junction differs from germline at one of its ends, possibly a read error. The CDR3 nucleotides read TGTGCCAGTCAGTCCGGGACAGGGGCCCCCCTTGGCGAGCACTACTTC. Translating gives CASQSGTGAPLGEHYF. The gene calls are TRBV6-5 and TRBJ2-7; 10 nucleotides match TRBD1. The germline CDR1 and CDR2 sequences are MNHEY and SVGAGI. The CDR3 is 16 residues long.

The chain couples TRBV10-3 to TRBJ2-1; perhaps D is TRBD1 or TRBD2 (6 bases each). Per the germline V gene, CDR1 is ENHRY and CDR2 is SYGVKD. The V end was cut by 10 bases, the J end by 8 bases, with 18 bases between. The CDR3 covers 13 residues. This CDR3 reads CATRGPSGDEQFF. CDR3 sequence (DNA): TGTGCCACCCGGGGGCCTAGTGGGGATGAGCAGTTCTTC.

For this clonotype: This may come from a read error, since a much larger clone is one base off. V and J are TRBV12-3 or TRBV12-4 and TRBJ2-2; D remains ambiguous. There are 16 residues in the CDR3. This CDR3 is CATSFLATLNTGELFF. CDR3 sequence (DNA): TGTGCCACCAGTTTTTTGGCTACTTTAAACACCGGGGAGCTGTTTTTT.